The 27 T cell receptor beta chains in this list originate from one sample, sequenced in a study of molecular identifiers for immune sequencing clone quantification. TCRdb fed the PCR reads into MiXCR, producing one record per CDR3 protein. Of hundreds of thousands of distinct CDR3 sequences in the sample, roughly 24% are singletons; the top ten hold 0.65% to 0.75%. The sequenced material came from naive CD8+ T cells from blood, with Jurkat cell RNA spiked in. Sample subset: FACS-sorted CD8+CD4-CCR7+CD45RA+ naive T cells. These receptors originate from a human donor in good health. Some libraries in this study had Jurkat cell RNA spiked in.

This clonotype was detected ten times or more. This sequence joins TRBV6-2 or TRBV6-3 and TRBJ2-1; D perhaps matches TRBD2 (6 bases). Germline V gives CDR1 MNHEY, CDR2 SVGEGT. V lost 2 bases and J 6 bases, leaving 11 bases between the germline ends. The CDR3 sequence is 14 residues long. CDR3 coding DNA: TGTGCCAGCAGTTACCTTCAGGGAGGCAATGAGCAGTTCTTC. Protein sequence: CASSYLQGGNEQFF.

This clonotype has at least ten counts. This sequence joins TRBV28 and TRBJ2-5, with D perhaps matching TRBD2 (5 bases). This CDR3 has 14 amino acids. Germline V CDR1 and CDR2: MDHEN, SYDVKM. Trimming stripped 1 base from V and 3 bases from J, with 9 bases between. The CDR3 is CASSLSSGKETQYF. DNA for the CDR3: TGTGCCAGCAGTTTATCGTCGGGAAAAGAGACCCAGTACTTC.

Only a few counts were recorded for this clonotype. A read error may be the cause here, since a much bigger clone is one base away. CDR3 coding DNA: TGTGCCAGCAGCTTATCCGGAGAAAACATTCAGTGCTTC. Its protein is CASSLSGENIQCF. The chain links TRBV5-3 to TRBJ2-4; D unclear. TRBV5-3 is an ORF; its function is uncertain. There are 13 residues in the CDR3.

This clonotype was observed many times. CDR3 amino acids: CSARLPIIYGYTF. CDR3 coding DNA: TGCAGTGCTAGACTCCCGATTATCTATGGCTACACCTTC. V gene TRBV20-1 combines with J gene TRBJ1-2; D not resolved. The CDR3 consists of 13 residues. The V gene lost 2 bases and the J gene lost 4 bases, with 11 bases spanning the gap. CDR1 DFQATT and CDR2 SNEGSKA come from the germline V gene (reference sequence).

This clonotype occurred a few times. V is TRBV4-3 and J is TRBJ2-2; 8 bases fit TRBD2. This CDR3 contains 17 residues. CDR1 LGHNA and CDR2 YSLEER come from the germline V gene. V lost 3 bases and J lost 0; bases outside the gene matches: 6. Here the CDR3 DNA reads TGCGCCAGCAGCCAGGCCCCCGGGGGGGCGAACACCGGGGAGCTGTTTTTT. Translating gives CASSQAPGGANTGELFF.

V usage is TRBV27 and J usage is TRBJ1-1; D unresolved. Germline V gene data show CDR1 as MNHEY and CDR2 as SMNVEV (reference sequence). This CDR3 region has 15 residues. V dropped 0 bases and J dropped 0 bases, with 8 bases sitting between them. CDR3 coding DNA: TGTGCCAGCAGTTTATCCCCCGCCATGAACACTGAAGCTTTCTTT. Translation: CASSLSPAMNTEAFF.

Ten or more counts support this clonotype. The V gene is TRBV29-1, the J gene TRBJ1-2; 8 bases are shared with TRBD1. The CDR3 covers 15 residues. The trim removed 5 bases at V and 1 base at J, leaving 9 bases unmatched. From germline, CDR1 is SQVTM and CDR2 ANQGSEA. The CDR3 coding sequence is TGCAGCGTTCAGGGGGCAGTGGTGTTTAACTATGGCTACACCTTC. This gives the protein CSVQGAVVFNYGYTF.

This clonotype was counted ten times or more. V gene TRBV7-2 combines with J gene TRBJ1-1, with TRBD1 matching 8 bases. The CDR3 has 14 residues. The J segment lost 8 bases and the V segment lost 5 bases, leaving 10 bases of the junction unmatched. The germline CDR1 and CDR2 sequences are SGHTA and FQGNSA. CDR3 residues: CASSPLDREVEAFF. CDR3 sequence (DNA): TGTGCCAGCAGCCCCCTGGACAGGGAGGTGGAAGCTTTCTTT.

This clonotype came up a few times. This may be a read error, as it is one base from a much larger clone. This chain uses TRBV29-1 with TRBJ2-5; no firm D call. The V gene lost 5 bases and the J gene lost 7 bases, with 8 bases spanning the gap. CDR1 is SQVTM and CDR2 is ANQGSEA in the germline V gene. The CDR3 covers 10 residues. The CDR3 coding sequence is TGCAGCGTTATCTTCGGGACCCAGTACTTC. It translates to CSVIFGTQYF.

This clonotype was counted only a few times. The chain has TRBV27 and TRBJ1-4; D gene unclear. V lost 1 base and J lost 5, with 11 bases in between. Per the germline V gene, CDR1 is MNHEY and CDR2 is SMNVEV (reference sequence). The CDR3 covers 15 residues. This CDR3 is CASSLFALRNEKLFF. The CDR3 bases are TGTGCCAGCAGTTTATTCGCTCTGCGGAATGAAAAACTGTTTTTT. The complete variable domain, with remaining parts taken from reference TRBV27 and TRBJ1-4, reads EAQVTQNPRYLITVTGKKLTVTCSQNMNHEYMSWYRQDPGLGLRQIYYSMNVEVTDKGDVPEGYKVSRKEKRNFPLILESPSPNQTSLYFCASSLFALRNEKLFFGSGTQLSVL.

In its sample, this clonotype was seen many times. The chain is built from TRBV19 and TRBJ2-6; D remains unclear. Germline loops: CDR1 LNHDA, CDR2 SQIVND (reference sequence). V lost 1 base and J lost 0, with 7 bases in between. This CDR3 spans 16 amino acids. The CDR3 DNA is TGTGCCAGTAGTATAGGGGCAGCCTCTGGGGCCAACGTCCTGACTTTC. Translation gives CASSIGAASGANVLTF.

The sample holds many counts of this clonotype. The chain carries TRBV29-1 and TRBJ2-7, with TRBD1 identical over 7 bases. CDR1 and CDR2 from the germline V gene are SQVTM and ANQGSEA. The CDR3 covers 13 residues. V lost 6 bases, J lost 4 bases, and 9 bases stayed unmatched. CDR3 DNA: TGCAGCGTCAACGACAGGGCAGGTTACGAGCAGTACTTC. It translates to CSVNDRAGYEQYF.

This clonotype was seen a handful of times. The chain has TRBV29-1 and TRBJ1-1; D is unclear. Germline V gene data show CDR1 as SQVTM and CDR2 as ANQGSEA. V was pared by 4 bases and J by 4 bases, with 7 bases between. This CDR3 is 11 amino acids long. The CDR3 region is CSVVSGTEAFF. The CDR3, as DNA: TGCAGCGTTGTTTCCGGCACTGAAGCTTTCTTT.

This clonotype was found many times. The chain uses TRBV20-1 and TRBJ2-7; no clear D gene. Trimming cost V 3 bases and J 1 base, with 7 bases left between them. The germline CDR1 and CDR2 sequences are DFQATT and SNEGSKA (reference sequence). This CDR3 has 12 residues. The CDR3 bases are TGCAGTGCTAGGTTTGAGTCCTACGAGCAGTACTTC. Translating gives CSARFESYEQYF.

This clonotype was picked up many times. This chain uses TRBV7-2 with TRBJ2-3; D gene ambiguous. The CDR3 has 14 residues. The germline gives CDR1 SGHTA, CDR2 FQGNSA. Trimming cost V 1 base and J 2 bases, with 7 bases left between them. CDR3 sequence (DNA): TGTGCCAGCAGCTTAGGTCTAAACACAGATACGCAGTATTTT. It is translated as CASSLGLNTDTQYF.

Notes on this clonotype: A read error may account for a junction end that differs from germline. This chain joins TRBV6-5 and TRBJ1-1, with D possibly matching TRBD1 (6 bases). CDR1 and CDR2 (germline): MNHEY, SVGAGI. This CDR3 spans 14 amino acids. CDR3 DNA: TGTGCCTGCAGTCAGGACAGCCCTTACACTGAAGCTTTCTTT. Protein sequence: CACSQDSPYTEAFF.

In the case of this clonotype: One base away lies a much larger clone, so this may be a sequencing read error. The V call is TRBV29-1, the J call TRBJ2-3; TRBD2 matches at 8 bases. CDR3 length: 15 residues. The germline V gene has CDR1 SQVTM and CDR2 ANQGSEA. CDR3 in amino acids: CCAHGTSFPTDTQYF. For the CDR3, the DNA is TGCTGCGCCCATGGGACTAGTTTCCCCACAGATACGCAGTATTTT.

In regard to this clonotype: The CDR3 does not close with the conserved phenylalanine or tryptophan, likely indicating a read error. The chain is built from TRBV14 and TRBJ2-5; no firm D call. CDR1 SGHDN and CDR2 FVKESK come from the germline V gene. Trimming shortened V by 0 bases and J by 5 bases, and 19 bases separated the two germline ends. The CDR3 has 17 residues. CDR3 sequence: CASSQDSLSLPGETQYV. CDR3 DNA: TGTGCCAGCAGCCAAGATTCCTTGTCTCTGCCGGGCGAGACCCAGTACGTC.

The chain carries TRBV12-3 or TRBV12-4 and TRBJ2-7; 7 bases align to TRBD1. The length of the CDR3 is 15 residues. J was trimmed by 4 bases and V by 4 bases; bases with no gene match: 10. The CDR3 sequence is CASSYPHRGVYEQYF. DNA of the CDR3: TGTGCCAGCAGTTACCCCCACAGGGGCGTATACGAGCAGTACTTC.

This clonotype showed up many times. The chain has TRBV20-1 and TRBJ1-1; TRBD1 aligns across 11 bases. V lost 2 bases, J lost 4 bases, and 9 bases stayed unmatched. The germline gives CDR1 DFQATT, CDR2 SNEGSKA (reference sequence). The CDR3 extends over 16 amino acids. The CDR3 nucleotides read TGCAGTGCTAGATCCGGGACAGGGGGTTGGGGCACTGAAGCTTTCTTT. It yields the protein CSARSGTGGWGTEAFF.

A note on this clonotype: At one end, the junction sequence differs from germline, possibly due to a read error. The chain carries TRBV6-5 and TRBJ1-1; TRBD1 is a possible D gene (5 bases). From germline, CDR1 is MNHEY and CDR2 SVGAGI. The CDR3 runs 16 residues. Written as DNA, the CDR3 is TGTGCCGGCAGTTGCTCGACCTGGGATGGGGCCGCTGAAGCTTTCTTT. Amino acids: CAGSCSTWDGAAEAFF.

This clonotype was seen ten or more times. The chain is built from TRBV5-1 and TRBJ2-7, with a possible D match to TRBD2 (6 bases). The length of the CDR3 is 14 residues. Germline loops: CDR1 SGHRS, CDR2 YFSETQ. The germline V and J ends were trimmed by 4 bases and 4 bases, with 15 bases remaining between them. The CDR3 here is CASSPRGGKYEQYF. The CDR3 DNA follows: TGCGCCAGCAGCCCCAGAGGAGGGAAATACGAGCAGTACTTC.

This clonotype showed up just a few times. CDR3 sequence reads: CASSLTWGYEQYF. CDR3 coding DNA: TGTGCCAGCAGCTTAACGTGGGGTTACGAGCAGTACTTC. V usage is TRBV7-3 and J usage is TRBJ2-7; D remains unclear. Trimming pared 0 bases from V and 4 bases from J, leaving 7 bases between. Germline CDR1 and CDR2: SGHTA and FQGTGA. There are 13 residues in the CDR3.

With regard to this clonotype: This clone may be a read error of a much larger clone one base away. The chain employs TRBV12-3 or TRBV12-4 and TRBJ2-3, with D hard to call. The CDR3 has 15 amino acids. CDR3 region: CASSPRRYLTATQYF. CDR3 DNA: TGTGCCAGCAGCCCAAGGCGGTATCTCACAGCTACGCAGTATTTT.

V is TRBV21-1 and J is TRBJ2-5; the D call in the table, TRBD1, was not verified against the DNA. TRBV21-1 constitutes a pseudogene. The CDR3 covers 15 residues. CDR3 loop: CASRVSRTGQETQYF. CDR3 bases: TGTGCCAGCAGGGTTTCTAGGACGGGACAAGAGACCCAGTACTTC.

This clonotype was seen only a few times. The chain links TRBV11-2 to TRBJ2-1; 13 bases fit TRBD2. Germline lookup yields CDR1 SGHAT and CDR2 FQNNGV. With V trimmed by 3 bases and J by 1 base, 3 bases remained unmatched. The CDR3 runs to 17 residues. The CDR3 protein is CASSLGLAGWSYNEQFF. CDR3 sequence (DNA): TGTGCCAGCAGCTTGGGACTAGCGGGGTGGTCCTACAATGAGCAGTTCTTC.

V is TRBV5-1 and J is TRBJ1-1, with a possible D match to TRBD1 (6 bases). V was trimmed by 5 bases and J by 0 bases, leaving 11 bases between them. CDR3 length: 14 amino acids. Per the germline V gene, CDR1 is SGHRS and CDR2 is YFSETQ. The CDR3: CASRYREMNTEAFF. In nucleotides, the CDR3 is TGCGCCAGCAGGTACAGGGAAATGAACACTGAAGCTTTCTTT.